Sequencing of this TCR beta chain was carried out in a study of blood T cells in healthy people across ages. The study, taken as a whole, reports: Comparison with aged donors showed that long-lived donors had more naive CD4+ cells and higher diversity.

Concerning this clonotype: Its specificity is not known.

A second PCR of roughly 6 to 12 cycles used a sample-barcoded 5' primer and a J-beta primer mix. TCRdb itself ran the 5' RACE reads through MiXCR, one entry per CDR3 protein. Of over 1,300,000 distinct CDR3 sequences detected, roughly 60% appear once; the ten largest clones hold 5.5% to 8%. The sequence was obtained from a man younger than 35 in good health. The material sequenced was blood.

CDR3 coding DNA: TGTGCCAGCAGTCCACGGGTCCGTGGCACAGATACGCAGTATTTT. Amino acids: CASSPRVRGTDTQYF. The V gene is TRBV6-2 or TRBV6-3, the J gene TRBJ2-3; D unclear. The germline V and J ends were trimmed by 5 bases and 1 base, with 13 bases remaining between them. Germline lookup yields CDR1 MNHEY and CDR2 SVGEGT. The CDR3 sequence is 15 residues long.